These T cell receptor beta chains were read from a single sample in a study of T cell responses to AZD1222 COVID-19 vaccine. The assay was immunoSEQ multiplex PCR, and TCRdb's table has in-frame clones only and misses some. Of about 270,000 clones listed, 90% to 95% are singletons. Here the sequenced sample was peripheral blood, taken 28 days after the second AZD1222 dose. All receptors derive from an adult who received the AZD1222 COVID-19 vaccine. Each CDR3 is given with its conserved first and last residue. The order of the fields is clone size, V gene, D gene, J gene, CDR3 protein, CDR3 DNA. A D gene is named only where the DNA matches it firmly. For some rows the clone size is stated as once, few or many, or as a class when expanded; others skip it.

.,TRBV28,.,TRBJ1-3,CASSLAGSGNTIYF,TGTGCCAGCAGTTTAGCGGGCTCTGGAAACACCATATATTTT
.,TRBV29-1,.,TRBJ1-1,CSVSLLASNTEAFF,TGCAGCGTATCGCTGCTGGCTTCGAACACTGAAGCTTTCTTT
once,TRBV7-8,.,TRBJ2-3,CASSLGPSRDTQYF,TGTGCCAGCAGCTTAGGTCCTTCGAGGGATACGCAGTATTTT
.,TRBV5-1,.,TRBJ1-4,CASSSGTAYEKLFF,TGCGCCAGCAGTTCCGGGACGGCCTATGAAAAACTGTTTTTT
.,TRBV5-1,.,TRBJ2-1,CASSLAGGGYNEQFF,TGCGCCAGCAGCTTGGCAGGTGGGGGCTACAATGAGCAGTTCTTC
once,TRBV7-9,.,TRBJ1-1,CASSLGEEAEAFF,TGTGCCAGCAGCTTAGGTGAGGAGGCTGAAGCTTTCTTT
.,TRBV5-4,.,TRBJ2-1,CASSLEQLHEQFF,TGTGCCAGCAGCTTGGAACAACTCCATGAGCAGTTCTTC
.,TRBV7-9,.,TRBJ2-5,CASSLSAAETQYF,TGTGCCAGCAGCTTGTCGGCAGCGGAGACCCAGTACTTC
.,TRBV5-1,.,TRBJ1-4,CASSFLQGPTNEKLFF,TGCGCCAGCAGCTTTCTACAGGGACCAACTAATGAAAAACTGTTTTTT
.,TRBV10-2,.,TRBJ1-1,CAIWDRLNTEAFF,TGCGCCATATGGGACCGATTGAACACTGAAGCTTTCTTT
.,TRBV27,.,TRBJ2-7,CASKRQGRGEQYF,TGTGCCAGCAAAAGACAGGGGAGGGGCGAGCAGTACTTC
.,TRBV2,.,TRBJ1-1,CASRPEGNTEAFF,TGTGCCAGCAGACCCGAGGGAAACACTGAAGCTTTCTTT
.,TRBV5-1,.,TRBJ1-1,CASSFSGNTEAFF,TGCGCCAGCAGCTTTTCAGGGAACACTGAAGCTTTCTTT
.,TRBV6-5,TRBD1,TRBJ1-1,CASSLQGATEAFF,TGTGCCAGCAGTTTACAGGGGGCAACTGAAGCTTTCTTT
.,TRBV6-4,.,TRBJ1-6,CASSLDFRSPLHF,TGTGCCAGCAGTCTAGATTTCAGGTCACCCCTCCACTTT
.,TRBV7-9,TRBD1,TRBJ1-2,CASSGRQGVYGYTF,TGTGCCAGCAGCGGGCGACAGGGGGTCTATGGCTACACCTTC
.,TRBV10-3,TRBD2,TRBJ2-1,CAISPGTSNNEQFF,TGTGCCATCAGTCCCGGGACTAGCAACAATGAGCAGTTCTTC
.,TRBV7-2,TRBD1,TRBJ2-7,CASSPDRMTFGEQYF,TGTGCCAGCAGCCCGGACAGGATGACTTTTGGGGAGCAGTACTTC
.,TRBV2,.,TRBJ1-1,CASSFTENTEAFF,TGTGCCAGCAGTTTCACAGAGAACACTGAAGCTTTCTTT
.,TRBV28,.,TRBJ1-1,CASNTGSSTEAFF,TGTGCCAGCAACACAGGGTCGAGTACTGAAGCTTTCTTT
.,TRBV2,.,TRBJ1-1,CASSGNRANTEAFF,TGTGCCAGCAGTGGGAACCGGGCAAACACTGAAGCTTTCTTT
.,TRBV19,.,TRBJ2-3,CASSRRAPTNTQYF,TGTGCCAGTAGTAGAAGAGCCCCTACGAATACGCAGTATTTT
once,TRBV6-2/TRBV6-3,.,TRBJ1-2,CASSSSTGSPYGYTF,.
few,TRBV28,.,TRBJ1-1,CASSLGPTKRPMNTEAFF,TGTGCCAGCAGTTTAGGGCCGACTAAACGGCCCATGAACACTGAAGCTTTCTTT
.,TRBV5-1,.,TRBJ2-7,CASSLRSTAVYEQYF,TGCGCCAGCAGCTTGAGGTCGACAGCTGTCTACGAGCAGTACTTC
.,TRBV2,TRBD1,TRBJ1-5,CASRRTGSAYSNQPQHF,TGTGCCAGCAGGAGGACAGGGAGCGCTTATAGCAATCAGCCCCAGCATTTT
.,TRBV19,.,TRBJ1-5,CASRETDSTNQPQHF,TGTGCCAGTAGGGAGACGGACAGTACTAATCAGCCCCAGCATTTT
.,TRBV9,TRBD1,TRBJ2-7,CASNRDSGYEQYF,TGTGCCAGCAACCGGGACAGCGGCTACGAGCAGTACTTC
.,TRBV7-9,.,TRBJ1-6,CASSLMTNNSPLHF,TGTGCCAGCAGCTTAATGACAAATAATTCACCCCTCCACTTT
.,TRBV11-3,TRBD1,TRBJ2-5,CASSGGQVKTQYF,TGTGCCAGCAGCGGTGGACAGGTCAAGACCCAGTACTTC
.,TRBV5-1,.,TRBJ1-2,CASSSQGIVYGYTF,TGCGCCAGCAGCTCCCAGGGGATCGTCTATGGCTACACCTTC
.,TRBV29-1,TRBD1,TRBJ1-1,CSVARQGGTEAFF,TGCAGCGTTGCCCGACAGGGTGGGACTGAAGCTTTCTTT
.,TRBV18,.,TRBJ1-3,CASSPQGSGNTIYF,TGTGCCAGCTCACCACAGGGATCTGGAAACACCATATATTTT
.,TRBV7-9,.,TRBJ2-7,CASSLAQETYEQYF,TGTGCCAGCAGCTTAGCTCAGGAAACCTACGAGCAGTACTTC
.,TRBV28,.,TRBJ1-2,CASSTNYGYTF,TGTGCCAGCAGTACTAACTATGGCTACACCTTC
.,TRBV7-9,TRBD2,TRBJ2-3,CASKGLAGGSLYF,TGTGCCAGCAAAGGACTAGCGGGAGGCTCTTTGTATTTT
.,TRBV11-2,.,TRBJ1-1,CASSLERGAHTEAFF,TGTGCCAGCAGCTTAGAAAGGGGGGCCCACACTGAAGCTTTCTTT
once,TRBV5-4,TRBD2,TRBJ2-7,CASSTGLADSYEQYF,TGTGCCAGCAGCACCGGCCTAGCGGACTCCTACGAGCAGTACTTC
.,TRBV18,TRBD2,TRBJ2-3,CASSPPAGGPADTQYF,TGTGCCAGCTCACCACCTGCGGGAGGGCCGGCAGATACGCAGTATTTT
.,TRBV7-2,TRBD2,TRBJ2-5,CASSPGLAGGRAGLQYF,TGTGCCAGCAGCCCCGGACTAGCGGGGGGCCGGGCGGGCTTACAGTACTTC
.,TRBV15,TRBD1,TRBJ1-2,CATSREQGQDGYTF,TGTGCCACCAGCAGGGAGCAGGGACAGGATGGCTACACCTTC
.,TRBV5-1,TRBD2,TRBJ2-2,CASSPLAGASNTGELFF,TGCGCCAGCAGCCCCCTAGCGGGAGCCTCGAACACCGGGGAGCTGTTTTTT
.,TRBV7-9,TRBD2,TRBJ2-1,CASSFLTGGSLFF,TGTGCCAGCAGCTTCCTAACGGGGGGGTCTCTGTTCTTC
.,TRBV5-5,.,TRBJ2-7,CASSARLHESYEQYF,TGTGCCAGCAGCGCTCGGCTCCACGAGTCCTACGAGCAGTACTTC
few,TRBV4-2,.,TRBJ1-6,CASSPDNGLAYNSPLHF,TGTGCCAGCAGCCCTGACAATGGGCTGGCCTATAATTCACCCCTCCACTTT
.,TRBV6-5,.,TRBJ2-7,CASSYSSFYEQYF,TGTGCCAGCAGTTACTCTTCCTTTTACGAGCAGTACTTC
.,TRBV28,TRBD2,TRBJ2-3,CASSSYAPPGGRAGYTQYF,TGTGCCAGCAGTTCTTATGCCCCTCCGGGCGGGAGGGCCGGGTATACGCAGTATTTT